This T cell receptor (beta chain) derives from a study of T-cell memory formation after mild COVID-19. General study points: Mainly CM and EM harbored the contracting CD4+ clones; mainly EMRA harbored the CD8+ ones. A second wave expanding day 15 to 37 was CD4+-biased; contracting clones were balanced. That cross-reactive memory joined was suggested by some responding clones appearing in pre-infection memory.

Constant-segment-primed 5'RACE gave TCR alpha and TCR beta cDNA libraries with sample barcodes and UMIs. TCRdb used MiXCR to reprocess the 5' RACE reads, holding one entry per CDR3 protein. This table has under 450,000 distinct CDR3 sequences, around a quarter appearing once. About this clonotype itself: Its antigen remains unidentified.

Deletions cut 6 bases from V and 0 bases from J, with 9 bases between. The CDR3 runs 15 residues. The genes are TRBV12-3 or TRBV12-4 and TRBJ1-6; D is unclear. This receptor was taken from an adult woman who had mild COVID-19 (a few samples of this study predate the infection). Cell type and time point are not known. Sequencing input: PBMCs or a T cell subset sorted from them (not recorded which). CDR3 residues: CASSRGSSYNSPLHF. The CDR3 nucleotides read TGTGCCAGCAGCCGAGGGAGCTCCTATAATTCACCCCTCCACTTT.